This T cell receptor (beta chain) comes out of a study of PD-1 blockade in classical Hodgkin lymphoma. After autologous stem cell transplantation all patients relapsed, and prior brentuximab vedotin exposure differed between cohorts. The germline V gene encodes CDR1 SGHTA and CDR2 FQGTGA. V was cut by 1 base and J by 5 bases, with 12 bases left in between. The CDR3 is 14 residues long. Libraries were prepared by immunoSEQ multiplex PCR; TCRdb keeps only in-frame clonotypes and omits some of them. Among roughly 60,000 clones listed, more than 70% were seen once. The rearrangement joins TRBV7-3 to TRBJ2-7, with D possibly matching TRBD1 (5 bases). This clonotype originated in a human donor with classical Hodgkin lymphoma. Material: peripheral blood mononuclear cells (PBMCs), obtained before the second cycle of nivolumab. The CDR3 sequence: CASSLSATVHEQYF. In DNA, the CDR3 is TGTGCCAGCAGCTTAAGTGCGACAGTTCACGAGCAGTACTTC.